There are a few counts of the clone carrying this TCR beta chain. This sample was included in a study of T cells in Graves' hyperthyroidism and ophthalmopathy. RNA transcripts served as the template for amplifying TCR beta CDR3 regions. Using the HTBI primer set, a first-round RT-PCR was run on the TCR CDR3. TCRdb re-called the multiplex PCR reads through MiXCR, storing one row per CDR3 protein. The sample records hundreds of thousands of distinct CDR3 sequences, about a third being singletons. This sample holds PBMCs from 10 ml fresh peripheral blood. This CDR3 comprises 14 residues. Trimming removed 0 bases at V and 3 bases at J, with 6 bases between. Looked up from germline, CDR1 is SGHDT and CDR2 is YYEEEE.

The TCR was taken from a woman aged 40 to 50 with Graves' hyperthyroidism. Source material: blood. The gene calls are TRBV5-6 and TRBJ2-2, with a weak D call TRBD1 (6 bases). DNA for the CDR3: TGTGCCAGCAGCTTGGACAGGGACACCGGGGAGCTGTTTTTT. As protein: CASSLDRDTGELFF.